These 14 T cell receptor beta chains were all obtained from the same sample, sequenced in a study of post-analysis software for immune sequencing data. Study-level results: Elevated frequency relative to controls characterized roughly 5 TRBV segments in patients, TRBV5-6, TRBV5-1 and TRBV20-1 among them.

No antigen has been assigned to these receptors. Presence of unique molecular identifiers characterized the TCR beta cDNA libraries. TCRdb redid the calling of the PCR reads with MiXCR, one entry per CDR3 protein. The sample holds roughly 800,000 distinct CDR3 sequences, approximately 30% seen once. Sequencing was done on a sample of blood. All receptors derive from a girl aged 5-17 years with multiple sclerosis.

There are a few counts of this clonotype. This chain uses TRBV7-6 with TRBJ2-1; 9 nucleotides align to TRBD2. Losses at the gene ends were 1 base for V and 0 bases for J; bases not matched to a gene: 4. Germline V lookup: CDR1 SGHVS, CDR2 FNYEAQ. This CDR3 region has 17 residues. The DNA for the CDR3 is TGTGCCAGCAGCTTAGGGGGTAGCGGGAGCTCCTACAATGAGCAGTTCTTC. Its protein is CASSLGGSGSSYNEQFF.

This clonotype was recorded at least ten times. The CDR3 nucleotides are TGTGCCATCAGTGAGGGACTTACCTACGAGCAGTACTTC. Its protein is CAISEGLTYEQYF. The chain links TRBV10-3 to TRBJ2-7; a weak D match, TRBD2 (5 bases). The ends were cut back, 2 bases at V and 2 bases at J, with 7 bases in the middle. In germline, CDR1 is ENHRY, CDR2 SYGVKD. This CDR3 contains 13 residues.

This rearrangement joins TRBV28 to TRBJ2-7; D gene ambiguous. The CDR3 runs to 13 residues. V shed 6 bases and J shed 3 bases, with 12 bases lying between them. The germline CDR1 and CDR2 sequences are MDHEN and SYDVKM. CDR3 coding DNA: TGTGCCAGCAGCCTCGGGTTGCTCTACGAGCAGTACTTC. The encoded protein is CASSLGLLYEQYF.

This sequence joins TRBV12-3 or TRBV12-4 and TRBJ2-7; D might be TRBD1 (6 bases). V lost 9 bases to trimming and J lost 5 bases, with 23 bases between them. There are 15 residues in the CDR3. CDR3 sequence (DNA): TGTGCCAGTAGTGCTACCAGGGGAATCGGTCACGAGCAGTACTTC. Translated, it gives CASSATRGIGHEQYF.

This clonotype was detected a few times. The genes are TRBV20-1 and TRBJ2-1; 8 bases agree with TRBD2. Germline-derived CDR1 and CDR2 are DFQATT and SNEGSKA (reference sequence). The V segment lost 4 bases and the J segment 8 bases; nucleotides outside the gene matches: 16. The CDR3 totals 16 residues. The CDR3 region is CSATNPPQAGDYEQFF. The CDR3 bases are TGCAGTGCTACCAACCCTCCCCAAGCGGGAGACTATGAGCAGTTCTTC.

As DNA, the CDR3 is TGTGCCAGCAGCCTCGGTCGTCATACGCAGTATTTT. Residues: CASSLGRHTQYF. The chain joins TRBV3-1 to TRBJ2-3; D not certain. Trimming pared 4 bases from V and 7 bases from J, leaving 9 bases between. The germline CDR1 and CDR2 sequences are LGHDT and YNNKEL (reference sequence). The CDR3 runs 12 residues.

This clonotype has just a few counts. The DNA of the CDR3 is TGCGCCAGCAGCCAAGACCCGGGAGAGTGGACCGGGGAGCTGTTTTTT. It yields the protein CASSQDPGEWTGELFF. This chain connects TRBV4-3 to TRBJ2-2, with a tentative D call TRBD2 (6 bases). Germline lookup yields CDR1 LGHNA and CDR2 YSLEER. The CDR3 covers 16 residues. V was clipped by 0 bases and J by 5 bases, with 13 bases between them.

This sequence joins TRBV6-2 or TRBV6-3 and TRBJ2-1, with 8 bases lining up with TRBD2. There are 12 residues in the CDR3. Germline CDR1 is MNHEY and CDR2 is SVGEGT. V was pared by 6 bases and J by 14 bases, with 9 bases of the junction left unmatched. The CDR3 spells CASSPDWREEFF. DNA of the CDR3: TGTGCCAGCAGCCCCGACTGGCGGGAGGAGTTCTTC.

The DNA of the CDR3 is TGTGCCAGCAGTGCGGTGGGGGGGAATGTGGGCAACTATGGCTACACCTTC. Its translation is CASSAVGGNVGNYGYTF. The chain couples TRBV5-6 to TRBJ1-2, with a weak D call TRBD1 (5 bases). CDR1 is SGHDT, CDR2 YYEEEE, per germline. The CDR3 spans 17 residues. With 5 bases removed from V and 2 bases from J, the gap between germline ends came to 22 bases. The variable domain in full, completed from reference TRBV5-6 and TRBJ1-2, reads DAGVTQSPTHLIKTRGQQVTLRCSPKSGHDTVSWYQQALGQGPQFIFQYYEEEERQRGNFPDRFSGHQFPNYSSELNVNALLLGDSALYLCASSAVGGNVGNYGYTFGSGTRLTVV.

This clonotype turned up a few times. The rearrangement uses TRBV5-1 and TRBJ2-3; TRBD2 aligns across 8 bases. V gave up 0 bases and J gave up 2 bases; unmatched junction bases: 5. The CDR3 covers 16 residues. Germline V CDR1 and CDR2: SGHRS, YFSETQ. CDR3 amino acids: CASSLAGGAATDTQYF. CDR3 bases: TGCGCCAGCAGCTTGGCCGGGGGGGCGGCCACAGATACGCAGTATTTT.

The genes are TRBV7-9 and TRBJ1-2; 9 nucleotides align to TRBD1. With V trimmed by 5 bases and J by 7 bases, 8 bases remained unmatched. Germline V CDR1 and CDR2: SEHNR, FQNEAQ (reference sequence). The CDR3 spans 14 residues. The CDR3: CASSPGTGRPGYTF. Here the CDR3 DNA reads TGTGCCAGCAGCCCTGGGACAGGGCGGCCTGGCTACACCTTC.

The chain joins TRBV20-1 to TRBJ1-1; the D gene is possibly TRBD1 (5 bases). Germline CDR1 DFQATT, CDR2 SNEGSKA (reference sequence). This CDR3 is 14 amino acids long. Trimming removed 0 bases from V and 8 bases from J, with 16 bases in between. The CDR3 reads CSARDGGTQGEAFF. The DNA of the CDR3 is TGCAGTGCTAGAGACGGCGGGACTCAAGGAGAAGCTTTCTTT.

V gene TRBV20-1 combines with J gene TRBJ2-3; the match to TRBD2 covers 7 bases. There are 16 residues in the CDR3. Germline values: CDR1 DFQATT, CDR2 SNEGSKA (reference sequence). V was pared by 1 base and J by 3 bases, with 10 bases of the junction left unmatched. The CDR3 coding sequence is TGCAGTGCTAGAGTTATGGGCGGGAGAATGACAGATACGCAGTATTTT. Translating it yields CSARVMGGRMTDTQYF.

This clonotype was picked up a small number of times. The chain carries TRBV6-2 or TRBV6-3 and TRBJ2-1; 9 bases map to TRBD2. Germline V gene sequence: CDR1 MNHEY, CDR2 SVGEGT. CDR3 size: 18 residues. J gave up 2 bases and V 3 bases, and 11 bases lay outside the gene matches. Here the CDR3 DNA reads TGTGCCAGCAGTTATTCGTTTCACCTAGCGGGACCCTACAATGAGCAGTTCTTC. Residues: CASSYSFHLAGPYNEQFF.